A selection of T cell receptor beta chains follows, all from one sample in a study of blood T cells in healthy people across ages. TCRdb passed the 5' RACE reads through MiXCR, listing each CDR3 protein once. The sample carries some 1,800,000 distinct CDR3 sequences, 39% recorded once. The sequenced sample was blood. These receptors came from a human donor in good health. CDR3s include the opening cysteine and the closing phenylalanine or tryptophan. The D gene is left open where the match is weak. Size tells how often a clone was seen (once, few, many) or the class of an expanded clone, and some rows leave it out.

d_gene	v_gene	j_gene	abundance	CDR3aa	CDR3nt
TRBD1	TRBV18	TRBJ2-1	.	CASSDLTGDEQFF	TGTGCCAGCTCAGACCTAACAGGGGATGAGCAGTTCTTC
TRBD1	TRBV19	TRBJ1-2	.	CASSINTGTGVGYTF	TGTGCCAGTAGTATCAACACCGGGACAGGCGTAGGCTACACCTTC
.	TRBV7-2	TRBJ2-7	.	CASSSQGRRSYEQYF	TGTGCCAGCAGCTCGCAGGGACGTCGATCGTACGAGCAGTACTTC
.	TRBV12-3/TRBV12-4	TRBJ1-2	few	CASSPRSGNYGYTF	TGTGCCAGCAGTCCCCGGTCAGGGAACTATGGCTACACCTTC
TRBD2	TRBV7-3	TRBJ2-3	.	CASSSAGGLGGTQYF	TGTGCCAGCAGCTCAGCGGGGGGCCTCGGTGGTACGCAGTATTTT
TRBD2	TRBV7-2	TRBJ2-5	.	CASSGAGGRTQYF	TGTGCCAGCAGTGGGGCGGGGGGGCGGACCCAGTACTTC
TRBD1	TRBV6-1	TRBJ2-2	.	CASSVTGAGTGERFF	TGTGCCAGCAGCGTGACAGGGGCGGGCACCGGGGAGCGGTTTTTT
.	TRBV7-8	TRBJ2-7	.	CASSLVWSPGIRYEQYF	TGTGCCAGCAGCTTAGTTTGGAGCCCGGGAATTAGATACGAGCAGTACTTC
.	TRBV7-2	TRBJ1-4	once	CASSLRAPQGKLFF	TGTGCCAGCAGCTTAAGAGCGCCCCAGGGCAAACTGTTTTTT
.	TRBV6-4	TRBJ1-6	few	CASRQGYNSPLHF	TGTGCCAGCAGACAGGGATATAATTCACCCCTCCACTTT
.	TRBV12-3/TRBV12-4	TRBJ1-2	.	CASSLPDLWLHTF	TGTGCCAGCAGTCTCCCGGACCTATGGCTACACACCTTC
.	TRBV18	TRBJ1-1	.	CASSPTGLDTEAFF	TGTGCCAGCTCACCTACCGGTTTGGACACTGAAGCTTTCTTT
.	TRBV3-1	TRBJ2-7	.	CASSQGNSYYEQYF	TGTGCCAGCAGCCAAGGAAACAGTTACTACGAGCAGTACTTC
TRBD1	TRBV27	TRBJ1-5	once	CASSAGGTGVQPQHF	TGTGCCAGCAGCGCCGGGGGGACAGGGGTTCAGCCCCAGCATTTT
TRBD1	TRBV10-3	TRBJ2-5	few	CAIRPVGTEETQYF	TGTGCCATCAGACCCGTCGGGACAGAAGAGACCCAGTACTTC
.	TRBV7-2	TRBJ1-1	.	CASSVVGGASEAFF	TGTGCCAGCAGCGTGGTGGGCGGGGCATCCGAAGCTTTCTTT
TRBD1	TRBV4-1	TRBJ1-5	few	CASSAVLKDRGGAFNQPQHF	TGCGCCAGCAGCGCCGTTTTAAAGGACAGGGGGGGGGCCTTCAATCAGCCCCAGCATTTT
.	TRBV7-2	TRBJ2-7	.	CASSLSVASSAYEQYF	TGTGCCAGCAGCTTAAGTGTAGCATCCTCGGCCTACGAGCAGTACTTC
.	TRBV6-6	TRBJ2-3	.	CASSYTELGTDTQYF	TGTGCCAGCAGTTACACGGAGTTGGGGACAGATACGCAGTATTTT
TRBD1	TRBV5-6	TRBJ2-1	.	CASSPAGTVSNEQFF	TGTGCCAGCAGCCCCGCCGGGACAGTGTCCAATGAGCAGTTCTTC
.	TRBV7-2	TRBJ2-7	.	CANSVGAVSYEQYF	TGTGCCAACAGCGTTGGAGCGGTTTCCTACGAGCAGTACTTC
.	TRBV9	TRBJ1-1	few	CASSRDQGVNTEAFF	TGTGCCAGCAGCCGAGACCAGGGTGTGAACACTGAAGCTTTCTTT